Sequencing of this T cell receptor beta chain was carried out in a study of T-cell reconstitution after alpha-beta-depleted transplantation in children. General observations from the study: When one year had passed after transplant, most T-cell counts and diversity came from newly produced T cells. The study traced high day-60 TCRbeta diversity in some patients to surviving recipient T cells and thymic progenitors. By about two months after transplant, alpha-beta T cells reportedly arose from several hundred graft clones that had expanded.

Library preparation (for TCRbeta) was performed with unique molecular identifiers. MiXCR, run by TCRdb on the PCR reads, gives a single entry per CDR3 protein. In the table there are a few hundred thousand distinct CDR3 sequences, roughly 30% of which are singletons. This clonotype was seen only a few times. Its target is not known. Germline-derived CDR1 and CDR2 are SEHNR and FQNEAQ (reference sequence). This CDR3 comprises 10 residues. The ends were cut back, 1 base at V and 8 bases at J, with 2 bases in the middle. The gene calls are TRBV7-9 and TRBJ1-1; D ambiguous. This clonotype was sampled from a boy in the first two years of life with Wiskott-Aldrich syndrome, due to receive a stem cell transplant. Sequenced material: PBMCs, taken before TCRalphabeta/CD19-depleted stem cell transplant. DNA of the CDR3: TGTGCCAGCAGCTTAGTAGAAGCTTTCTTT. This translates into CASSLVEAFF.